This TCR beta chain was recorded in a study of lymphopenia after photon versus proton radiotherapy. TCRdb's copy holds only in-frame clones and misses some; the assay was immunoSEQ multiplex PCR. This repertoire shows 45,000 to 65,000 clones, more than 85% found once; its top ten account for roughly 18%. Germline assignment: CDR1 KGHSH and CDR2 LQKENI. Trimming stripped 3 bases from V and 5 bases from J, with 11 bases between. The CDR3 contains 14 residues. Study findings and constraints: Oligoclonal CD8+ Temra expansion after nadir drove photon patients' diversity drop. Post-nadir TCR diversity decline inversely tracked overall survival among those who died. Relative stability marked proton patients; photon patients lost diversity and naive cells. Better survival with proton therapy was suggested as possible, not demonstrated.

Details on this clone: Its antigen remains unidentified.

This chain uses TRBV18 with TRBJ1-5; possibly TRBD1 for D (5 bases). Material: peripheral blood, obtained from a patient treated with photon-based radiotherapy. This clonotype was obtained from a middle-aged woman with cholangiocarcinoma. The CDR3 sequence: CASSPGRGYQPQHF. As DNA, the CDR3 is TGTGCCAGCTCACCCGGGCGGGGGTATCAGCCCCAGCATTTT.